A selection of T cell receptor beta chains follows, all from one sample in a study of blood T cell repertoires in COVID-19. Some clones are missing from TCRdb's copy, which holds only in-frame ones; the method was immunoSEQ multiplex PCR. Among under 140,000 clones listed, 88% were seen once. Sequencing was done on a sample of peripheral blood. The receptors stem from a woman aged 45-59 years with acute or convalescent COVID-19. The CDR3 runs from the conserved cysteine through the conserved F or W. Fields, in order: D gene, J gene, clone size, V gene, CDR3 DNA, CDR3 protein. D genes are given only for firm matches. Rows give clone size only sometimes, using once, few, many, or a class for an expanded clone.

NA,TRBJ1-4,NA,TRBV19,TGTGCCAGTATGACTGGGAGAAAACTGTTTTTT,CASMTGRKLFF
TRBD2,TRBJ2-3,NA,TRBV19,TGTGCCAGTAGTTCTACTCTAGCGGCCATTCCAGATACGCAGTATTTT,CASSSTLAAIPDTQYF
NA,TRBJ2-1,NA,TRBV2,TGTGCCAGCAGTGTGGAGCGGAGGCTGGGTGAGCAGTTCTTC,CASSVERRLGEQFF
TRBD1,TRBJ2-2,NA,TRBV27,TGTGCCAGCAGCAACCAGGGGGCGCGCACCGGGGAGCTGTTTTTT,CASSNQGARTGELFF
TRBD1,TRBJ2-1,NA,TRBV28,TGTGCCAGCAGTCTCGACAGGGTATTAAATGAGCAGTTCTTC,CASSLDRVLNEQFF
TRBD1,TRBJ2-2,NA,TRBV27,TGTGCCAGCAGCAGGGACAGGGGGACCGGGGAGCTGTTTTTT,CASSRDRGTGELFF
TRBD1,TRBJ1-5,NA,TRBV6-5,TGTGCCAGCCAGAGGGACAGTAGCAATCAGCCCCAGCATTTT,CASQRDSSNQPQHF
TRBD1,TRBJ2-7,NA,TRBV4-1,TGCGCCAGCAGCCAAGGAGGGACAGGGCGCTACGAGCAGTACTTC,CASSQGGTGRYEQYF
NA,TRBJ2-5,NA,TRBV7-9,TGTGCCAGCAGCTGGGGGGGCGGGTCCCAAGAGACCCAGTACTTC,CASSWGGGSQETQYF
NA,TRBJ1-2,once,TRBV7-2,TGTGCCAGCAGCCCCCGGGGCAGGGAGGATGGCTACACCTTC,CASSPRGREDGYTF
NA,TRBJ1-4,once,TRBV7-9,TGTGCCAGCAGCTTAGGTTCTGGGGGGGATGAAAAACTGTTTTTT,CASSLGSGGDEKLFF
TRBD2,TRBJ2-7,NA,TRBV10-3,TGTGCCACCCGGGGGGGGTCTGCCTACGAGCAGTACTTC,CATRGGSAYEQYF
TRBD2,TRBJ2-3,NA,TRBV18,TGTGCCAGCTCACCACTTGCGACTAGCGGACCTAGCACAGATACGCAGTATTTT,CASSPLATSGPSTDTQYF
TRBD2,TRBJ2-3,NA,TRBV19,TGTGCCAGTAGTAGGTCTAGCGGGAGGACTAGCACAGATACGCAGTATTTT,CASSRSSGRTSTDTQYF
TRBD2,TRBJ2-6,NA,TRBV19,TGTGCCAGTAGTATCGGGGGGACTGGGGCCAACGTCCTGACTTTC,CASSIGGTGANVLTF
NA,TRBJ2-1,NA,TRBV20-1,TGCAGTGCTTTCTCAGGCAATGAGCAGTTCTTC,CSAFSGNEQFF
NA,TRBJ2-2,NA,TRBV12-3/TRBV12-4,TGTGCCAGCAGACCCTTCAGGGTCGGGGAGCTGTTTTTT,CASRPFRVGELFF
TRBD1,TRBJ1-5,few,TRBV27,TGTGCCAGCAGTCTCAGCCGGGACAGGGTTCCGTACGGCAATCAGCCCCAGCATTTT,CASSLSRDRVPYGNQPQHF
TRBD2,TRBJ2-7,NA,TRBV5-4,TGTGCCAGCAGCTTGGAAGGTCTAGCGGGCTCCTACGAGCAGTACTTC,CASSLEGLAGSYEQYF
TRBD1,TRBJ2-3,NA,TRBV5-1,TGCGCCAGCACCAGGGGGTCTAGCACAGATACGCAGTATTTT,CASTRGSSTDTQYF
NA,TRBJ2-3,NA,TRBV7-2,TGTGCCAGCAGCCCCGAGGGGACTAGCACAGATACGCAGTATTTT,CASSPEGTSTDTQYF
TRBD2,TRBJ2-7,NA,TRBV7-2,TGTGCCAGCAGCTTAGCCCTAGCGGGGAGGGGCGAGCAGTACTTC,CASSLALAGRGEQYF
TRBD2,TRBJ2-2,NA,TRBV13,TGTGCCAGCAGCTTAGGCCTTGGGGAGGGTCACACCGGGGAGCTGTTTTTT,CASSLGLGEGHTGELFF
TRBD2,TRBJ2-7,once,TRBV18,TGTGCCAGCTCACCACGCCAGGGACTAGGTAAAGGCGAGCAGTACTTC,CASSPRQGLGKGEQYF
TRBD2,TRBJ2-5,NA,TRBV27,TGTGCCAGCAGCCCTACTAGCGGGAGGGCCCGAGAGACCCAGTACTTC,CASSPTSGRARETQYF
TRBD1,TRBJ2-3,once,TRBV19,TGTGCCAGTAGAACCGGGACAGGCCTCACAGATACGCAGTATTTT,CASRTGTGLTDTQYF
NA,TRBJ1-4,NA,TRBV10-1,TGCGCCAGCAGCGGGGACTCGTCTAATGAAAAACTGTTTTTT,CASSGDSSNEKLFF
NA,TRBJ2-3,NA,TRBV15,TGTGCCACCAGCTCGACACCGAGCACAGATACGCAGTATTTT,CATSSTPSTDTQYF
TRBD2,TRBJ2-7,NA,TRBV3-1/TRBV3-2,TGTGCCAGCAGCCAAGGGACACTAGCGGGAGCGAGGGAGCAGTACTTC,CASSQGTLAGAREQYF
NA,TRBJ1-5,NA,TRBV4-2,TGTGCCAGCAGCCGGGAGCCTAATCAGCCCCAGCATTTT,CASSREPNQPQHF
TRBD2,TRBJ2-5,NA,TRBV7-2,TGTGCCAGCAGCTTGGGGACTAGCGGGCTTGGAACCCAGTACTTC,CASSLGTSGLGTQYF
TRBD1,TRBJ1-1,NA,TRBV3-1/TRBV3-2,TGTGCCAGCGGGGACAGGGGGCTGGGAACTGAAGCTTTCTTT,CASGDRGLGTEAFF
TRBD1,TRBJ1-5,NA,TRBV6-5,TGTGCCAGCAGTCGGGACAGGGCGGATCAGCCCCAGCATTTT,CASSRDRADQPQHF
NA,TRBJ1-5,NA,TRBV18,TGTGCCAGCTCACTAAACACGGGACAAACCAATCAGCCCCAGCATTTT,CASSLNTGQTNQPQHF
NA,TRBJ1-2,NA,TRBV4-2,TGTGCCAGCAGCCAAGTCCTTGGGGGGGAAGTTGATGGCTACACCTTC,CASSQVLGGEVDGYTF
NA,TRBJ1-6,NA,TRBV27,TGTGCCAGCAGTCCCGTCTATAATTCACCCCTCCACTTT,CASSPVYNSPLHF
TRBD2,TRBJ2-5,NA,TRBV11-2,TGTGCCAGCAGCTTAGGGACTAGAGGGCAAGAGACCCAGTACTTC,CASSLGTRGQETQYF